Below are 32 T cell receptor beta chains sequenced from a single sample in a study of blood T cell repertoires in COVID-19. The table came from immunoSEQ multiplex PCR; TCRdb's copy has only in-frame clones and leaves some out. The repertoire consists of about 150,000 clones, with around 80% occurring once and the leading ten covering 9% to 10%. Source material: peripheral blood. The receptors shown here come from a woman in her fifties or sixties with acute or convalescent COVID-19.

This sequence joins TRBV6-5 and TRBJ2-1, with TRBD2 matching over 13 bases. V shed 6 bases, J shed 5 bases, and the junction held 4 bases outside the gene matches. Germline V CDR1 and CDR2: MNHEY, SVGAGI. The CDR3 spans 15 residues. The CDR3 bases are TGTGCCAGCAGCCTACTAGCGGGGGGGGACAATGAGCAGTTCTTC. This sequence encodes CASSLLAGGDNEQFF.

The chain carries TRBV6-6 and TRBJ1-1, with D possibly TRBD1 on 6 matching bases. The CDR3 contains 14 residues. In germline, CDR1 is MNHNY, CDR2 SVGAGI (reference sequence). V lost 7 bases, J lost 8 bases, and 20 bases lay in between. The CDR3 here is CASTDIRDKIEAFF. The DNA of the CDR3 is TGTGCCAGCACAGACATCCGGGACAAGATAGAAGCTTTCTTT.

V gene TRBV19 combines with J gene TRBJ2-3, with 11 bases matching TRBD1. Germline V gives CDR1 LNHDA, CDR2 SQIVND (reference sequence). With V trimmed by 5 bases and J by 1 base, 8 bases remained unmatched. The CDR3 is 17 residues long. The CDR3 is CASSFRTGGHRTDTQYF. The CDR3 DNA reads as TGTGCCAGTAGTTTCAGGACAGGGGGCCACCGCACAGATACGCAGTATTTT.

Here the CDR3 DNA reads TGTGCCAGCAGCCACCGGACAGGGGCGCTACAGGTTAACTATGGCTACACCTTC. It encodes CASSHRTGALQVNYGYTF. The V and J genes are TRBV5-6 and TRBJ1-2; 9 bases line up with TRBD1. This CDR3 has 18 residues. In germline, CDR1 is SGHDT, CDR2 YYEEEE. J was trimmed by 1 base and V by 4 bases; bases with no gene match: 14.

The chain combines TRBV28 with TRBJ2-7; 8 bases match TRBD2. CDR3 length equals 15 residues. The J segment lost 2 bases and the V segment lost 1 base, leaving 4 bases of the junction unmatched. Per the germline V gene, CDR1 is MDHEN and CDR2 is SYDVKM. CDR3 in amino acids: CASSLSGTRAYEQYF. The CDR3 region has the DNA TGTGCCAGCAGTTTATCCGGGACTAGAGCCTACGAGCAGTACTTC.

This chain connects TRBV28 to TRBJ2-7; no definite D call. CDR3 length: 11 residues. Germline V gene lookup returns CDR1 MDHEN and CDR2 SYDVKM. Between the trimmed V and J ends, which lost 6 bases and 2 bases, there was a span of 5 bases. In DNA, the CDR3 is TGTGCCAGCAGCGGAGCCTACGAGCAGTACTTC. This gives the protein CASSGAYEQYF.

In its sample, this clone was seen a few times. The CDR3 loop reads CASSLPGQDLHGYTF. The CDR3 nucleotides read TGTGCCAGCTCACTCCCGGGACAAGACCTTCATGGCTACACCTTC. The chain combines TRBV18 with TRBJ1-2; D may be TRBD1 (6 bases). CDR3 length: 15 residues. V gave up 4 bases and J gave up 6 bases, with 18 bases separating them. In germline, CDR1 is KGHSH, CDR2 LQKENI.

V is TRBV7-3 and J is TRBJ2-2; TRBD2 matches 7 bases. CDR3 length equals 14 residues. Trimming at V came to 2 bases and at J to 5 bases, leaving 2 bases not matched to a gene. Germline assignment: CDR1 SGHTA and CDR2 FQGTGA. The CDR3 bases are TGTGCCAGCAGCTTATCCGGGGGGACCGGGGAGCTGTTTTTT. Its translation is CASSLSGGTGELFF.

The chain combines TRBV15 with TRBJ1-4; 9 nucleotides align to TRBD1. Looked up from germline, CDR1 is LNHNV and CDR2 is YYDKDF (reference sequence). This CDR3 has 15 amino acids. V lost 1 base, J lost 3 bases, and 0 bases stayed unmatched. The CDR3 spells CATSRGQGANEKLFF. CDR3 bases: TGTGCCACCAGCAGAGGACAGGGGGCTAATGAAAAACTGTTTTTT.

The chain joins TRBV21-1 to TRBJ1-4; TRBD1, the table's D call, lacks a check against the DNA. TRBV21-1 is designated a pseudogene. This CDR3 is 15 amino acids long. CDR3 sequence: CASSKKPRGPEKLFF. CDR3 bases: TGTGCCAGCAGCAAAAAACCCAGGGGACCAGAAAAACTGTTTTTT.

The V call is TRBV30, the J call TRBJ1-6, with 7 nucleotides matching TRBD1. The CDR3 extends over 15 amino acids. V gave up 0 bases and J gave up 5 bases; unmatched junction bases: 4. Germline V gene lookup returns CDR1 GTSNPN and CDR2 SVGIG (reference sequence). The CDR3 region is CAWSVRDRNNSPLHF. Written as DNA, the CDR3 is TGTGCCTGGAGTGTAAGGGACAGAAATAATTCACCCCTCCACTTT.

This CDR3 reads CSVEDNPTSGPGFSEAFF. The CDR3 DNA sequence: TGCAGCGTTGAAGACAACCCCACGTCAGGGCCCGGTTTTTCTGAAGCTTTCTTT. The V gene is TRBV29-1, the J gene TRBJ1-1; D is possibly TRBD1 (5 bases). The CDR3 is made up of 18 amino acids. Looked up from germline, CDR1 is SQVTM and CDR2 is ANQGSEA. V was trimmed by 0 bases and J by 6 bases, leaving 26 bases between them.

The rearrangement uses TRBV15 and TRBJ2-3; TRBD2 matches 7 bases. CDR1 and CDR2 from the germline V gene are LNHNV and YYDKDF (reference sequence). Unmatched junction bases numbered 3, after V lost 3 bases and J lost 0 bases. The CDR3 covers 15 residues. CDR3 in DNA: TGTGCCACCAGCAGGTCAGCGGGGAGCACAGATACGCAGTATTTT. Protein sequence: CATSRSAGSTDTQYF.

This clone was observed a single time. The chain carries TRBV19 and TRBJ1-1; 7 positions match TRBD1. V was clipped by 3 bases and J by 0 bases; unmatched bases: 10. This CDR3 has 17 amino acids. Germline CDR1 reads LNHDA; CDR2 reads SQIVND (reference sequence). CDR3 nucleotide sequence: TGTGCCAGTAGTATTGCCCTACAGGGGAACATGAACACTGAAGCTTTCTTT. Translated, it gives CASSIALQGNMNTEAFF.

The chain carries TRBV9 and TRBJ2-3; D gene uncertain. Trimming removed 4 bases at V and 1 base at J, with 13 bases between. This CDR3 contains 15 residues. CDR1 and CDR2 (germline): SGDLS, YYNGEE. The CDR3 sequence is CASSSPHRGTDTQYF. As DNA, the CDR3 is TGTGCCAGCAGCTCACCCCACCGAGGCACAGATACGCAGTATTTT. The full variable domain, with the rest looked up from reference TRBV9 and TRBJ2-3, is DSGVTQTPKHLITATGQRVTLRCSPRSGDLSVYWYQQSLDQGLQFLIQYYNGEERAKGNILERFSAQQFPDLHSELNLSSLELGDSALYFCASSSPHRGTDTQYFGPGTRLTVL.

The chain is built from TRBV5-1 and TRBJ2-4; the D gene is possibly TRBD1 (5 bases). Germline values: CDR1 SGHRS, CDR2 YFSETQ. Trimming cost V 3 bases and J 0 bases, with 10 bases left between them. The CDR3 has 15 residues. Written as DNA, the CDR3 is TGCGCCAGCAGCTCACAGGATCTAGCCAAAAACATTCAGTACTTC. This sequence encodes CASSSQDLAKNIQYF.

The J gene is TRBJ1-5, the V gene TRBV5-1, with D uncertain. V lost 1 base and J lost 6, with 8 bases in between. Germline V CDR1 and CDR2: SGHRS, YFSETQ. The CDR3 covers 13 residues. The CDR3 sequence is CASSLQGSQPQHF. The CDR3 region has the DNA TGCGCCAGCAGCTTGCAAGGGAGTCAGCCCCAGCATTTT.

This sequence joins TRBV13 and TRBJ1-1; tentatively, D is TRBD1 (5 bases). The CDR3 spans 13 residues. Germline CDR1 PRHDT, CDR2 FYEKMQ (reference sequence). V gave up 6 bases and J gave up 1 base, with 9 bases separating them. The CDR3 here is CASRPRENTEAFF. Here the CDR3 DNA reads TGTGCCAGCAGGCCCAGGGAGAACACTGAAGCTTTCTTT.

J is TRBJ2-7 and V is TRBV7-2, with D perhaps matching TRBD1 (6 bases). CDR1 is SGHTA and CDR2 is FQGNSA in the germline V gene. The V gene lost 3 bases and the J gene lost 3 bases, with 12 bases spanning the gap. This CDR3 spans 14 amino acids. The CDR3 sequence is CASSFAGVVYEQYF. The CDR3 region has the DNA TGTGCCAGCAGCTTTGCAGGGGTGGTCTACGAGCAGTACTTC.

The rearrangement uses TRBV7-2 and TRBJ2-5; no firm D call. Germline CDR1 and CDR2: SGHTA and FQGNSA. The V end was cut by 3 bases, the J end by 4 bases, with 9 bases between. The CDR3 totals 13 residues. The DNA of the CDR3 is TGTGCCAGCAGCTTGGCACGCGGAGAGACCCAGTACTTC. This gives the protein CASSLARGETQYF.

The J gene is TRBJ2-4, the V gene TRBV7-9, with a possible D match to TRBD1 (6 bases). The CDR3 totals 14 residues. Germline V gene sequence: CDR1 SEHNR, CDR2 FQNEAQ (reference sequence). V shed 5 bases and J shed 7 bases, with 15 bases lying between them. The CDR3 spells CASSRPGERNIQYF. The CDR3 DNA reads TGTGCCAGCAGCCGCCCAGGGGAGAGGAACATTCAGTACTTC.

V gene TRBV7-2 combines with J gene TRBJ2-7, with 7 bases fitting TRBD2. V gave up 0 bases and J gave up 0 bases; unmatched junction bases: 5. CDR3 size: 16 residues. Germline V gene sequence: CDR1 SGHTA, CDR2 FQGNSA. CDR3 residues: CASSLAAGVGSYEQYF. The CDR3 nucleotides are TGTGCCAGCAGCTTAGCGGCGGGAGTGGGCTCCTACGAGCAGTACTTC.

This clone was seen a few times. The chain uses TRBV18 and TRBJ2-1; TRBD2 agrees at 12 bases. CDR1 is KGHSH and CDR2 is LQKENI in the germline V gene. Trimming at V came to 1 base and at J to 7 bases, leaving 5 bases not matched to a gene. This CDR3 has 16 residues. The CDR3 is CASSPLLAGGRNEQFF. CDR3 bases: TGTGCCAGCTCACCACTACTAGCGGGGGGAAGAAATGAGCAGTTCTTC.

The CDR3 DNA reads TGTGCCAGCTCACCAGACTTTCCGGACCACAAGCAAAGGGGCGGCGGCTACACCTTC. Its protein product is CASSPDFPDHKQRGGGYTF. The gene calls are TRBV18 and TRBJ1-2; weak D call: TRBD1 (5 bases). Germline V gene data show CDR1 as KGHSH and CDR2 as LQKENI. CDR3 length equals 19 residues. V gave up 2 bases and J gave up 8 bases, with 30 bases separating them.

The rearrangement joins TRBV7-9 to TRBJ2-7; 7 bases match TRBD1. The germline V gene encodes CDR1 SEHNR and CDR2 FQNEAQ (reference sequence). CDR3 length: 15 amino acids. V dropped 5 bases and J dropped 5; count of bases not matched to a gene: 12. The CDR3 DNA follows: TGTGCCAGCAGCCGAAACCGGGACAGACCTGACGAGCAGTACTTC. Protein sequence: CASSRNRDRPDEQYF. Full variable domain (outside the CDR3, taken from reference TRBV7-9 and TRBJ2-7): DTGVSQNPRHKITKRGQNVTFRCDPISEHNRLYWYRQTLGQGPEFLTYFQNEAQLEKSRLLSDRFSAERPKGSFSTLEIQRTEQGDSAMYLCASSRNRDRPDEQYFGPGTRLTVT.

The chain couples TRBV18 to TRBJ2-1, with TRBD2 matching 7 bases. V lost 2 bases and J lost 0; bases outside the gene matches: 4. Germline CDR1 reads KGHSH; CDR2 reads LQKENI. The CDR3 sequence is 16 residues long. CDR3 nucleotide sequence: TGTGCCAGCTCACCAGTCCGACTAGCCTCCTACAATGAGCAGTTCTTC. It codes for CASSPVRLASYNEQFF.

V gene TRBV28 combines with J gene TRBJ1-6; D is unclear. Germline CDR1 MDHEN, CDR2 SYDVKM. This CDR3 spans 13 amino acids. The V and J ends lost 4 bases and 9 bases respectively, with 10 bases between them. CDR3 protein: CASSSSVASPLHF. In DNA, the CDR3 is TGTGCCAGCAGTTCCTCGGTAGCTTCACCCCTCCACTTT.

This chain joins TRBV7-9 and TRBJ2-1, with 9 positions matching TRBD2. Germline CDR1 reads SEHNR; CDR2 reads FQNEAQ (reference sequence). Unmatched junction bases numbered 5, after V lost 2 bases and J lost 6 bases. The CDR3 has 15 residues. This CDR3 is CASSLLASGVNEQFF. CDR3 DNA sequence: TGTGCCAGCAGCTTATTAGCTAGCGGGGTCAATGAGCAGTTCTTC.

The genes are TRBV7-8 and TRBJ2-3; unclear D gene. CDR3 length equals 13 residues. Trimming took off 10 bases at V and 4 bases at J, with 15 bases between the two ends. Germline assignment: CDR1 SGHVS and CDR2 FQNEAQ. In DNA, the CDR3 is TGTGCCAATTCCCTCAGGCCCGCAGATACGCAGTATTTT. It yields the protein CANSLRPADTQYF.

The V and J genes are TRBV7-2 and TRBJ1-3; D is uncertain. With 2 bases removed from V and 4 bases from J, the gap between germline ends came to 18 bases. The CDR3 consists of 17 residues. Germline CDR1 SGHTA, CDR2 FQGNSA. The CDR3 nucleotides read TGTGCCAGCAGCTTACCGCAAGAGCTAACGATGGGAAACACCATATATTTT. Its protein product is CASSLPQELTMGNTIYF. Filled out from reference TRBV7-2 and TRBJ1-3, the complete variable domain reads GAGVSQSPSNKVTEKGKDVELRCDPISGHTALYWYRQSLGQGLEFLIYFQGNSAPDKSGLPSDRFSAERTGGSVSTLTIQRTQQEDSAVYLCASSLPQELTMGNTIYFGEGSWLTVV.

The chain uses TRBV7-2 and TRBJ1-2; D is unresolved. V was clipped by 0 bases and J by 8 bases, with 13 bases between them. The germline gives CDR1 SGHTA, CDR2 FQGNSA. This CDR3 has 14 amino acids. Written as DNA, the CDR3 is TGTGCCAGCAGCTTAGCGAGGCCACTAAACGGCTACACCTTC. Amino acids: CASSLARPLNGYTF.

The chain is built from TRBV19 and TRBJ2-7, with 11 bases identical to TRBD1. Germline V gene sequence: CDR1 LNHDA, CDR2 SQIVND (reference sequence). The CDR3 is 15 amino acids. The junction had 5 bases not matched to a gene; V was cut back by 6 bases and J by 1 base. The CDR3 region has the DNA TGTGCCAGTAGCAGGACAGGGGGCGGATCCTACGAGCAGTACTTC. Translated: CASSRTGGGSYEQYF.